Sequencing of this TCR beta chain was carried out in a study of control samples from healthy donors and cancer patients. The V gene's germline CDR1 is SGHDT and CDR2 YYEEEE. CDR3 length equals 13 residues. The germline V and J ends were trimmed by 1 base and 4 bases, with 8 bases remaining between them. Assay used: immunoSEQ multiplex PCR; TCRdb lists only in-frame clones, some missing. The sample lists roughly 98,000 clones, roughly four fifths occurring once. Sequenced input: blood. The TCR sequence derives from a woman aged 60-75 years in good health. The V and J genes are TRBV5-6 and TRBJ1-1; TRBD1 might be the D (5 bases). CDR3 sequence (DNA): TGTGCCAGCAGCTTGTTGGGGGGCACTGAAGCTTTCTTT. Translating it yields CASSLLGGTEAFF.